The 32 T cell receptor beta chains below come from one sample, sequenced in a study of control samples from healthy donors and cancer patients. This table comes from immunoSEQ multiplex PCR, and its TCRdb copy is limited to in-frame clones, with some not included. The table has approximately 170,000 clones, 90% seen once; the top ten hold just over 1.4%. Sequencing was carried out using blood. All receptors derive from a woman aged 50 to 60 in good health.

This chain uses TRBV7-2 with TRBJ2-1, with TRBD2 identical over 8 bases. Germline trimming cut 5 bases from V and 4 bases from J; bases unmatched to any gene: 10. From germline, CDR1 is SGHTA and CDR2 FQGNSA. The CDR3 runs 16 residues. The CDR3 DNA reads TGTGCCAGCAGCGCCGAACTAGCGGCCTATTACAATGAGCAGTTCTTC. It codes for CASSAELAAYYNEQFF. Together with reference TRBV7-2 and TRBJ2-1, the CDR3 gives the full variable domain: GAGVSQSPSNKVTEKGKDVELRCDPISGHTALYWYRQSLGQGLEFLIYFQGNSAPDKSGLPSDRFSAERTGGSVSTLTIQRTQQEDSAVYLCASSAELAAYYNEQFFGPGTRLTVL.

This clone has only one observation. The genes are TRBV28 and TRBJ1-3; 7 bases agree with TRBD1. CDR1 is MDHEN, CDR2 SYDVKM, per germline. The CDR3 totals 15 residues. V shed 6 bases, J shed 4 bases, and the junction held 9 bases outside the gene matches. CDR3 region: CASSPGTDLGNTIYF. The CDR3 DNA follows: TGTGCCAGCAGCCCAGGGACAGATCTGGGAAACACCATATATTTT.

The CDR3 DNA is TGTGCCAGCAACCAGGGGGCGGCTAATGAAAAACTGTTTTTT. This sequence encodes CASNQGAANEKLFF. The chain uses TRBV27 and TRBJ1-4; 8 bases are shared with TRBD1. The CDR3 length is 14 residues. V was clipped by 7 bases and J by 3 bases; unmatched bases: 4. CDR1 MNHEY and CDR2 SMNVEV come from the germline V gene (reference sequence).

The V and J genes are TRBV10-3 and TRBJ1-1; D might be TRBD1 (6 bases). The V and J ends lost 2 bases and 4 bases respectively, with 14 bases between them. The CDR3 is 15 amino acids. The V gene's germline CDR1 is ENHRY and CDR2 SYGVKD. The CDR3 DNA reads TGTGCCATCAGTGAGAGCTCGGGCAGGGGCACTGAAGCTTTCTTT. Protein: CAISESSGRGTEAFF.

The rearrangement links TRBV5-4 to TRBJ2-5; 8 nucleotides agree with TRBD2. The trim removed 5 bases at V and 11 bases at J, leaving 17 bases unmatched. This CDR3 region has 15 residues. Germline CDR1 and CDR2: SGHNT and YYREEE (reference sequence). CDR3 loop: CASRVGGASGRSQYF. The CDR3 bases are TGTGCCAGCAGGGTGGGAGGGGCTAGCGGGCGTTCTCAGTACTTC.

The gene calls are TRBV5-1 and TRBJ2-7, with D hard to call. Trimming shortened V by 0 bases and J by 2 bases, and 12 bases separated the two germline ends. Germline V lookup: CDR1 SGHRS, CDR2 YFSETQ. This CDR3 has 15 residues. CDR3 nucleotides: TGCGCCAGCAGCTTGGACCCGACGGGTACCTACGAGCAGTACTTC. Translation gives CASSLDPTGTYEQYF. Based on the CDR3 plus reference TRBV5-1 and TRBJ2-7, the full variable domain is KAGVTQTPRYLIKTRGQQVTLSCSPISGHRSVSWYQQTPGQGLQFLFEYFSETQRNKGNFPGRFSGRQFSNSRSEMNVSTLELGDSALYLCASSLDPTGTYEQYFGPGTRLTVT.

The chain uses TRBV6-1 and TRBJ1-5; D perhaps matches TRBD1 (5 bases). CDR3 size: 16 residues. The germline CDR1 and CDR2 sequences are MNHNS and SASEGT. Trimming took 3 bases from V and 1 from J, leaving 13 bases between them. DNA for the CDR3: TGTGCCAGCAGTGACTATAGGGGCGGGAGCAATCAGCCCCAGCATTTT. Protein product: CASSDYRGGSNQPQHF.

This CDR3 reads CASSQTGVGYTF. The CDR3 coding sequence is TGTGCCAGCAGTCAGACAGGGGTTGGCTACACCTTC. J is TRBJ1-2 and V is TRBV28; the match to TRBD1 covers 8 bases. Trimming cost V 5 bases and J 7 bases; bases outside gene matches: 3. CDR3 length equals 12 residues. Germline V gene data show CDR1 as MDHEN and CDR2 as SYDVKM.

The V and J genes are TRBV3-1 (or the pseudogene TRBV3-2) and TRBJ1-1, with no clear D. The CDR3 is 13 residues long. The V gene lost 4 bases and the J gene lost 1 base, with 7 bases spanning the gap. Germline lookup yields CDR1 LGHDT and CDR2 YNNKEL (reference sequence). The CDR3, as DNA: TGTGCCAGCAGCCTTGGGGAGAACACTGAAGCTTTCTTT. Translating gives CASSLGENTEAFF.

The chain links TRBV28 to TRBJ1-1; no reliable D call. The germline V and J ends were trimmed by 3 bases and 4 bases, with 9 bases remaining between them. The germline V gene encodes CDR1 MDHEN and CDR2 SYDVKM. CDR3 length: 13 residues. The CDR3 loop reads CASSLVGGTEAFF. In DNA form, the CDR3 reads TGTGCCAGCAGTTTGGTAGGCGGCACTGAAGCTTTCTTT.

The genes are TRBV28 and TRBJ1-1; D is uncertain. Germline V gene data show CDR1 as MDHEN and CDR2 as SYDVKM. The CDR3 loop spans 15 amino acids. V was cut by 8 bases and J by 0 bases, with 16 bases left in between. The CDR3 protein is CASFDLSGMNTEAFF. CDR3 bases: TGTGCCAGCTTTGATCTGTCGGGGATGAACACTGAAGCTTTCTTT.

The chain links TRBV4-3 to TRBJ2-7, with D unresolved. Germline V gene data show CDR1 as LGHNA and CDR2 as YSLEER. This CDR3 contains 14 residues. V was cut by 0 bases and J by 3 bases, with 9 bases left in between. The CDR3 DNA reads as TGCGCCAGCAGCCAAGATCTCCGGAACTACGAGCAGTACTTC. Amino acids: CASSQDLRNYEQYF.

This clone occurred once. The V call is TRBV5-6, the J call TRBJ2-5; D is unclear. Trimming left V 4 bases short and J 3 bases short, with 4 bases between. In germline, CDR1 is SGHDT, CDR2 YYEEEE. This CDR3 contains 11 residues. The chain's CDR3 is CASSAEETQYF. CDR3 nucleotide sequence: TGTGCCAGCAGCGCAGAAGAGACCCAGTACTTC.

The CDR3 DNA reads as TGTGCCAGCAGCCCCGGCGCCCCGGGCTACACCTTC. Translation: CASSPGAPGYTF. The chain uses TRBV7-9 and TRBJ1-2; D uncertain. V was shortened by 5 bases and J by 8 bases, with 12 bases between the two germline ends. There are 12 residues in the CDR3. CDR1 is SEHNR and CDR2 is FQNEAQ in the germline V gene (reference sequence).

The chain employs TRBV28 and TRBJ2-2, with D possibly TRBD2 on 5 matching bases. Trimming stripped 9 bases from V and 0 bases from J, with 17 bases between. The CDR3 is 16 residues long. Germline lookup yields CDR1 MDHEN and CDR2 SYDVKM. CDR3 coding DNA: TGTGCCAGTTTAACGGACCGTAGCGCGAACACCGGGGAGCTGTTTTTT. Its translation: CASLTDRSANTGELFF. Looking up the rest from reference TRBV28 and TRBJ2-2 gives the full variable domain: DVKVTQSSRYLVKRTGEKVFLECVQDMDHENMFWYRQDPGLGLRLIYFSYDVKMKEKGDIPEGYSVSREKKERFSLILESASTNQTSMYLCASLTDRSANTGELFFGEGSRLTVL.

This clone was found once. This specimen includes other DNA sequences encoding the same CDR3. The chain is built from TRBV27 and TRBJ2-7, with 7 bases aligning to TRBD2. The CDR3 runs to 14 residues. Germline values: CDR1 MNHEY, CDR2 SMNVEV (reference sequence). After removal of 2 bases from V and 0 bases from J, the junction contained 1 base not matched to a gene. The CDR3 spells CASSLGGSSYEQYF. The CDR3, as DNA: TGTGCCAGCAGTTTAGGCGGGAGCTCCTACGAGCAGTACTTC.

CDR3 region: CASSFGQGADTQYF. CDR3 nucleotides: TGTGCCAGTAGTTTTGGACAGGGGGCTGATACGCAGTATTTT. This chain joins TRBV19 and TRBJ2-3, with 11 positions matching TRBD1. The CDR3 has 14 residues. Germline CDR1 LNHDA, CDR2 SQIVND (reference sequence). The junction had 4 bases not matched to a gene; V was cut back by 5 bases and J by 6 bases.

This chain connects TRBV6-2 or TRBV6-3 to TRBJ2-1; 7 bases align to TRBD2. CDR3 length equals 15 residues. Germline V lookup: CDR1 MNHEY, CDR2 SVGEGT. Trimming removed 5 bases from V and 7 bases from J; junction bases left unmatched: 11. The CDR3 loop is CASSLLAERENEQFF. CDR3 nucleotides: TGTGCCAGCAGTCTCCTAGCGGAGAGGGAAAATGAGCAGTTCTTC.

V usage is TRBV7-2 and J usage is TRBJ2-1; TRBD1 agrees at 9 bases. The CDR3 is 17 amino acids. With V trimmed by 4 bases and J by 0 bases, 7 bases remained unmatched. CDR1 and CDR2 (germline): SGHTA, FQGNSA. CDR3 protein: CASSSFGTGSSYNEQFF. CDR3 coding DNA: TGTGCCAGCAGCTCTTTCGGGACAGGGAGCTCCTACAATGAGCAGTTCTTC.

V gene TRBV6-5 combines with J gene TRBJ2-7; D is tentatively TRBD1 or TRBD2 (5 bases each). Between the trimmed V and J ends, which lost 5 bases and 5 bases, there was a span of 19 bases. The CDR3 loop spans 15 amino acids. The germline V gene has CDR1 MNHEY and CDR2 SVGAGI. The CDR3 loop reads CASSLTRTLGHEQYF. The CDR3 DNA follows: TGTGCCAGCAGTCTGACACGGACCTTGGGACACGAGCAGTACTTC.

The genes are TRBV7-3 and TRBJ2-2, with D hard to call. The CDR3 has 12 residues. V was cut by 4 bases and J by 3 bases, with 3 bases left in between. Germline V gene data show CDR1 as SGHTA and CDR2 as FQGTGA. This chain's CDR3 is CASSSYTGELFF. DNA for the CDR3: TGTGCCAGCAGCTCGTACACCGGGGAGCTGTTTTTT.

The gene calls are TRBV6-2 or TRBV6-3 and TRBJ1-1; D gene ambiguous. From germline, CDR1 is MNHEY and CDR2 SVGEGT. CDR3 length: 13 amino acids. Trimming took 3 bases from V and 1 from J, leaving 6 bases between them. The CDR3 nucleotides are TGTGCCAGCAGTTATTTCCAGAACACTGAAGCTTTCTTT. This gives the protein CASSYFQNTEAFF.

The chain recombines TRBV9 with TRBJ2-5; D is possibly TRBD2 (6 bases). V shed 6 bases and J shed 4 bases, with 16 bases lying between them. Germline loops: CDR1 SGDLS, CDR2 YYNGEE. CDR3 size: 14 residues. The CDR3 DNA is TGTGCCAGCAACTCAACCTCTAGCGCAGAGACCCAGTACTTC. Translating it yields CASNSTSSAETQYF.

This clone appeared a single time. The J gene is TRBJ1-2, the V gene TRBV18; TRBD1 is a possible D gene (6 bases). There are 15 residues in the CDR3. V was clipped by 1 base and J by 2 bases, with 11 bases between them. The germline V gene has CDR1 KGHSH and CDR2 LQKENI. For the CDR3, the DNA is TGTGCCAGCTCACCACGGACAGAAGCAAACTATGGCTACACCTTC. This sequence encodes CASSPRTEANYGYTF.

The CDR3 here is CASRGNRGRYEQYF. CDR3 bases: TGTGCCAGCAGGGGTAACAGGGGCAGGTACGAGCAGTACTTC. This chain joins TRBV11-2 and TRBJ2-7; 7 nucleotides line up with TRBD1. Unmatched junction bases numbered 9, after V lost 6 bases and J lost 4 bases. Germline V gene data show CDR1 as SGHAT and CDR2 as FQNNGV. The CDR3 runs 14 residues.

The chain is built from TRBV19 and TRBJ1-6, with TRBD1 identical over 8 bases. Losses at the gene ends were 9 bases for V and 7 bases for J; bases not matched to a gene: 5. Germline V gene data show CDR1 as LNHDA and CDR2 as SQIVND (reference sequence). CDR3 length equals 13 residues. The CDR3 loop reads CASQTGENSPLHF. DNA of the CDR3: TGTGCCAGCCAGACAGGGGAGAATTCACCCCTCCACTTT.

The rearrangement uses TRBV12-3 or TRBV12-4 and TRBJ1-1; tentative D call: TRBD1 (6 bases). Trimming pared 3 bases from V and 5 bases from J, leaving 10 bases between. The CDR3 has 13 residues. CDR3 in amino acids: CASSFGGITEAFF. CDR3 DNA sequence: TGTGCCAGCAGTTTTGGGGGCATAACTGAAGCTTTCTTT.

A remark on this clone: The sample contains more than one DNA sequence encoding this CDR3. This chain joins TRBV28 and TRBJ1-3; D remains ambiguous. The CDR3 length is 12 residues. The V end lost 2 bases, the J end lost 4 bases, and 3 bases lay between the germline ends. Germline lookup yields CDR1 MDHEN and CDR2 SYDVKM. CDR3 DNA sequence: TGTGCCAGCAGTTTAAGGGGAAACACCATATATTTT. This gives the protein CASSLRGNTIYF.

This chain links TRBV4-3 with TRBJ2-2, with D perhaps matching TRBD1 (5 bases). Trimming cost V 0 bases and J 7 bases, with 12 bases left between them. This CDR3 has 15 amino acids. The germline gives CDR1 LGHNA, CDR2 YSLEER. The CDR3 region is CASSQDSGIGGELFF. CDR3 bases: TGCGCCAGCAGCCAAGATTCAGGGATTGGCGGGGAGCTGTTTTTT.

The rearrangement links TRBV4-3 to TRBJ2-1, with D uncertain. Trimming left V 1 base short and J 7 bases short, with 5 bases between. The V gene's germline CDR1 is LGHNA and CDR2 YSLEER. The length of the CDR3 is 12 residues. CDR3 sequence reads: CASSQVANEQFF. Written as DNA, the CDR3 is TGCGCCAGCAGCCAAGTGGCTAATGAGCAGTTCTTC.

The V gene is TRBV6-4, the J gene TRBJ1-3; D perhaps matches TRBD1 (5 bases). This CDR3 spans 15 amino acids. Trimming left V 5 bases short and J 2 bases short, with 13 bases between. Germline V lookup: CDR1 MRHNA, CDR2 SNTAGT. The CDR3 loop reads CASSQTGLPGNTIYF. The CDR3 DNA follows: TGTGCCAGCAGTCAAACAGGCTTGCCTGGAAACACCATATATTTT.

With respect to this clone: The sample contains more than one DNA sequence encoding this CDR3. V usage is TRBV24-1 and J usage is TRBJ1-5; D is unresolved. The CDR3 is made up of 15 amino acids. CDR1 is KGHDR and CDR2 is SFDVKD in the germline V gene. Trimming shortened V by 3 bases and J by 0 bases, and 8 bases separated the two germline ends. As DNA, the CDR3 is TGTGCCACCAGTGATCGTCGGGGTAGCAATCAGCCCCAGCATTTT. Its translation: CATSDRRGSNQPQHF.